This T cell receptor (beta chain) was captured in a study of T cell responses to AZD1222 COVID-19 vaccine. Study-level findings and limits: Nearly half of the spike-specific TCRs reportedly recognize variant regions that carry no mutations.

As concerns this clone: Its antigen is unknown.

TCRdb keeps only in-frame clones here, not all; method: immunoSEQ multiplex PCR. The data show around 110,000 clones, with about 80% seen just once and 9.4% held by the top ten. Germline CDR1 reads MDHEN; CDR2 reads SYDVKM. The J segment lost 4 bases and the V segment lost 7 bases, leaving 4 bases of the junction unmatched. CDR3 length: 14 amino acids. This specimen consisted of peripheral blood, obtained on day 0 of AZD1222 vaccination. The receptor was isolated from an adult in good health. J is TRBJ1-4 and V is TRBV28, with 9 nucleotides matching TRBD1. The CDR3 DNA reads TGTGCCAGCACCACGGGACAGGGTAATGAAAAACTGTTTTTT. Translating gives CASTTGQGNEKLFF.